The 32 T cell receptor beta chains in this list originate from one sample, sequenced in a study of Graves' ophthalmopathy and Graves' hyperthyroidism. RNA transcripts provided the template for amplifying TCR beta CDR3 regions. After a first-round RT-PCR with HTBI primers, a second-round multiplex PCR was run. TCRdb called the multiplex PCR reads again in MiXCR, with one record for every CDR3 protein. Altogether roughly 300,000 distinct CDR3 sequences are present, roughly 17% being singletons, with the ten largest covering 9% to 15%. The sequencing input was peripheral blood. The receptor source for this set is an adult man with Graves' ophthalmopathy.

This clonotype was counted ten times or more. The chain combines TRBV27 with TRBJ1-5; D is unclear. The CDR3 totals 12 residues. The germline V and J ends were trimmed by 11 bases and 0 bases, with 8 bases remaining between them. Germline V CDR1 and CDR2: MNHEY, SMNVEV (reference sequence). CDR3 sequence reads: CASGISNQPQHF. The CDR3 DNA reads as TGTGCCTCCGGTATTAGCAATCAGCCCCAGCATTTT.

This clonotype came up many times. This chain's CDR3 is CATSRDRRSYEQYF. The CDR3 DNA reads TGTGCCACCAGCAGAGATCGGCGGAGCTACGAGCAGTACTTC. The gene calls are TRBV15 and TRBJ2-7; the D is unclear. The CDR3 extends over 14 amino acids. Germline CDR1 LNHNV, CDR2 YYDKDF (reference sequence). Trimming took off 0 bases at V and 3 bases at J, with 9 bases between the two ends.

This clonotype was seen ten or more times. The CDR3 DNA reads TGTGCCAGCAGATCCCATAGCGGGAGCTTACAGACCCAGTACTTC. Encoded protein: CASRSHSGSLQTQYF. This rearrangement joins TRBV28 to TRBJ2-5, with 9 bases fitting TRBD2. This CDR3 is built from 15 residues. The germline V gene has CDR1 MDHEN and CDR2 SYDVKM. After removal of 6 bases from V and 6 bases from J, the junction contained 11 bases not matched to a gene.

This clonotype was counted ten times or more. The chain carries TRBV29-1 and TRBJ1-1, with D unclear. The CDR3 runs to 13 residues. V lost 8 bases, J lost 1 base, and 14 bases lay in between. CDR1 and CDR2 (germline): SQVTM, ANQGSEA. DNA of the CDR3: TGCAGCTCAAATGCCCAGCCGAACACTGAAGCTTTCTTT. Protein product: CSSNAQPNTEAFF.

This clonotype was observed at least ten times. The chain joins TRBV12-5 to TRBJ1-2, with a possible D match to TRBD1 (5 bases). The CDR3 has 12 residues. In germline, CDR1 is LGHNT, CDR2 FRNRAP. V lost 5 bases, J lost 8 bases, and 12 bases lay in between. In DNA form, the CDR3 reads TGTGCTAGTGGTCACCTCCGGGGGGGCTACACCTTC. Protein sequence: CASGHLRGGYTF.

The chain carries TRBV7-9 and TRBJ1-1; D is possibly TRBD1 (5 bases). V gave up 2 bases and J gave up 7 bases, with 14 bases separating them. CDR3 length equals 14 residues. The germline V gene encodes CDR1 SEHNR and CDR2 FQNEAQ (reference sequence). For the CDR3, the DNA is TGTGCCAGCAGCTTATTTAACGGGGCCGATGAAGCTTTCTTT. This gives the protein CASSLFNGADEAFF.

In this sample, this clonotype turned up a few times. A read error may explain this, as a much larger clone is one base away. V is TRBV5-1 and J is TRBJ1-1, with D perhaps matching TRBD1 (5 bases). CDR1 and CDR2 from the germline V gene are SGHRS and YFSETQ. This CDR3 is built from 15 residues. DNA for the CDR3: TGCGTCAGCAGCGATGGCGGGACGGCGAACACTGAAGCTTTCTTT. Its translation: CVSSDGGTANTEAFF.

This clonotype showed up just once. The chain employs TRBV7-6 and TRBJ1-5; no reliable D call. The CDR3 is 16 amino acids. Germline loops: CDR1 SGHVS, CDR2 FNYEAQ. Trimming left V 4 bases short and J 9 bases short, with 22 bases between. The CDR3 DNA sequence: TGTGCCAGCAGCTCCGCATCCGGGAACCCAGGCCCGCCCCAGCATTTT. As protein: CASSSASGNPGPPQHF.

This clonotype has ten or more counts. The CDR3 bases are TGTGCCAGCAGCCGTAGGGCAGGGTTCGAGCAGTACTTC. It is translated as CASSRRAGFEQYF. The gene calls are TRBV2 and TRBJ2-7, with D possibly being TRBD1 (5 bases). This CDR3 region has 13 residues. CDR1 SNHLY and CDR2 FYNNEI come from the germline V gene. V shed 6 bases and J shed 6 bases, with 15 bases lying between them.

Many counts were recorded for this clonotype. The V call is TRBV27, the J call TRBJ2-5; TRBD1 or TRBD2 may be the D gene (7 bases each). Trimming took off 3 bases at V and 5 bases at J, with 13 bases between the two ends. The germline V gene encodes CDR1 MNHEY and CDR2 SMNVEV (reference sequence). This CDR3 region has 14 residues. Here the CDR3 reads CASSLSRGGETQYF. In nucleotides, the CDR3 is TGTGCCAGCAGTTTGTCCAGGGGGGGGGAGACCCAGTACTTC.

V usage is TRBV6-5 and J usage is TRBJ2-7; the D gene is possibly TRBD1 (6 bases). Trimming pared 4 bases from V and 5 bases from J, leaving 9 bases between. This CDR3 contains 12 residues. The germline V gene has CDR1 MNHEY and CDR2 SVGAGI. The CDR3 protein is CASSSYRDEQYF. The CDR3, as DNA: TGTGCCAGCAGTTCCTACAGGGACGAGCAGTACTTC.

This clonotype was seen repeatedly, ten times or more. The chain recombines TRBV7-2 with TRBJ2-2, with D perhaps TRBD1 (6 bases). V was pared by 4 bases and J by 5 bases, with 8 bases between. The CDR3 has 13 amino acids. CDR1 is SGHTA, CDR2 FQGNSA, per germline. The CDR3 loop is CASSSQGTGELFF. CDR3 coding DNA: TGTGCCAGCAGCTCACAGGGAACCGGGGAGCTGTTTTTT.

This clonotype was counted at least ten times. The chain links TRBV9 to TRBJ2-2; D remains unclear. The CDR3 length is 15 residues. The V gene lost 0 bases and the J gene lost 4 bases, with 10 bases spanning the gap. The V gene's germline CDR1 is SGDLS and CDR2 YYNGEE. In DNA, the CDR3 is TGTGCCAGCAGCGTAGGTGGGTCGGGCACCGGGGAGCTGTTTTTT. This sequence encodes CASSVGGSGTGELFF.

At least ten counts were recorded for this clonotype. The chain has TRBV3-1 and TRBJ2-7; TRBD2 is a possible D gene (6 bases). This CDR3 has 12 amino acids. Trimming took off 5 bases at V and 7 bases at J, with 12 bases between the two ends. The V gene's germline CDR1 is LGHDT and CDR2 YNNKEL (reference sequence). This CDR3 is CASSGPGGEQYF. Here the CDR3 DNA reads TGTGCCAGCAGCGGCCCCGGGGGAGAGCAGTACTTC.

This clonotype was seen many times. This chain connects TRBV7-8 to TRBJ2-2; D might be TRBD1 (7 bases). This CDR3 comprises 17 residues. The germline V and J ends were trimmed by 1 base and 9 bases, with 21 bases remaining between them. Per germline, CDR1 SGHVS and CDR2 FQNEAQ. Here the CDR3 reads CASSLDGGTVQTRELFF. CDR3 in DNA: TGTGCCAGCAGCTTAGATGGGGGGACAGTTCAGACCCGGGAGCTGTTTTTT.

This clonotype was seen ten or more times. Here the CDR3 reads CASSDSDSYEQYF. CDR3 nucleotide sequence: TGTGCCAGCTCAGACAGCGACTCCTACGAGCAGTACTTC. This chain joins TRBV18 and TRBJ2-7, with TRBD1 as a possible D gene (5 bases). This CDR3 contains 13 residues. Trimming removed 5 bases from V and 0 bases from J, with 8 bases in between. Germline lookup yields CDR1 KGHSH and CDR2 LQKENI.

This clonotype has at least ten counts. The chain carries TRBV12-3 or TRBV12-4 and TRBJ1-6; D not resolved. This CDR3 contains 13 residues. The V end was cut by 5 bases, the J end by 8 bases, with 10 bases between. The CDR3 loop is CASSLSADSPLHF. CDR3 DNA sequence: TGTGCCAGCAGTCTCTCCGCGGATTCACCCCTCCACTTT.

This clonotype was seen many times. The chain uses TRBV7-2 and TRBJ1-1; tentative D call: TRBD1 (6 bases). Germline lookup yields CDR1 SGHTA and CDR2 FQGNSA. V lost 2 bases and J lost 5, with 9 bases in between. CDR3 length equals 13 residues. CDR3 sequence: CASSLITGTEAFF. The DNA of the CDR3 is TGTGCCAGCAGCTTAATTACAGGGACTGAAGCTTTCTTT.

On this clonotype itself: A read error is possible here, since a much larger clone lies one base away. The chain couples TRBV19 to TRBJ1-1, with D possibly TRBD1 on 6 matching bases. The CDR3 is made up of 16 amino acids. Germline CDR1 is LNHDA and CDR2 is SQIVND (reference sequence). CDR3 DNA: TGTGCCACTAGTAAACTTCCGGGGGCTGGGAACACTGAAGCTTTCTTT. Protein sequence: CATSKLPGAGNTEAFF. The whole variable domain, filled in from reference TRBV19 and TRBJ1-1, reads DGGITQSPKYLFRKEGQNVTLSCEQNLNHDAMYWYRQDPGQGLRLIYYSQIVNDFQKGDIAEGYSVSREKKESFPLTVTSAQKNPTAFYLCATSKLPGAGNTEAFFGQGTRLTVV.

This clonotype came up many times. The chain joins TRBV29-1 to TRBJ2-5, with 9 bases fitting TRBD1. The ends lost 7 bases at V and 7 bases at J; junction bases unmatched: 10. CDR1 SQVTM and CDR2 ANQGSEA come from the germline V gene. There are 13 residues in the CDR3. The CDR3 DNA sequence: TGCAGCGCAGGGGACAGGGCTCGTGGGACCCAGTACTTC. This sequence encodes CSAGDRARGTQYF.

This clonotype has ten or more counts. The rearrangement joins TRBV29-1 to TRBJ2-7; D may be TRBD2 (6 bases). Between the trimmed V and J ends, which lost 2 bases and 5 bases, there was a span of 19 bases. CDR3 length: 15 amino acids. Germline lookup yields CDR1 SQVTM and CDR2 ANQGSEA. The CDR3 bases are TGCAGCGTTGAACAAATCGGTGGAGGGTCTGACGAGCAGTACTTC. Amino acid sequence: CSVEQIGGGSDEQYF.

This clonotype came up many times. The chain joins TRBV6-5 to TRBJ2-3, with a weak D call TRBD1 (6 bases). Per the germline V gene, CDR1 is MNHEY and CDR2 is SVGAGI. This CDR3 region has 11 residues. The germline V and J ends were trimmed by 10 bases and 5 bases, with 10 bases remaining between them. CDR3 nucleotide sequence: TGTGCCACCAGAGGGGGAGATACGCAGTATTTT. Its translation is CATRGGDTQYF.

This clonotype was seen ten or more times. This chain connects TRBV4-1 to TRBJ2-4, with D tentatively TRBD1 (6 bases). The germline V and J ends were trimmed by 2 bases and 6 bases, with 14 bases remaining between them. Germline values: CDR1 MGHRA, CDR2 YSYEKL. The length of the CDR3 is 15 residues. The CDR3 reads CASSQLGAARNIQYF. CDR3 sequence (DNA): TGCGCCAGCAGCCAACTGGGGGCAGCGCGAAACATTCAGTACTTC.

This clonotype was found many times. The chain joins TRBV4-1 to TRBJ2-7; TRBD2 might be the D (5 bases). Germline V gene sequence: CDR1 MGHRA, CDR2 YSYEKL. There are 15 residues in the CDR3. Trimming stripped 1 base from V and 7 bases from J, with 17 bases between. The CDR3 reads CASSQVVGAQLEQYF. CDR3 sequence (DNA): TGCGCCAGCAGCCAAGTGGTGGGAGCCCAGTTGGAGCAGTACTTC.

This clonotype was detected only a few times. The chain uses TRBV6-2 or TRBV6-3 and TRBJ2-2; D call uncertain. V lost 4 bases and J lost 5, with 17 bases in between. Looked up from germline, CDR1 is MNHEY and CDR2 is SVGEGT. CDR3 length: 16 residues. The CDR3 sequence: CASSLNMIVVTGELFF. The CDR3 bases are TGTGCCAGCAGTTTGAATATGATCGTGGTTACCGGGGAGCTGTTTTTT.

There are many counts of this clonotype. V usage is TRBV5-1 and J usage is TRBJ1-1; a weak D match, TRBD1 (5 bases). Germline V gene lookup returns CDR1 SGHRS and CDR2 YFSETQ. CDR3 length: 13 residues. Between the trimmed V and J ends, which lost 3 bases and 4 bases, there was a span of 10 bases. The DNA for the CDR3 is TGCGCCAGCAGCTCCAGGGTTGGCACTGAAGCTTTCTTT. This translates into CASSSRVGTEAFF. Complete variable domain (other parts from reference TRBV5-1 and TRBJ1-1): KAGVTQTPRYLIKTRGQQVTLSCSPISGHRSVSWYQQTPGQGLQFLFEYFSETQRNKGNFPGRFSGRQFSNSRSEMNVSTLELGDSALYLCASSSRVGTEAFFGQGTRLTVV.

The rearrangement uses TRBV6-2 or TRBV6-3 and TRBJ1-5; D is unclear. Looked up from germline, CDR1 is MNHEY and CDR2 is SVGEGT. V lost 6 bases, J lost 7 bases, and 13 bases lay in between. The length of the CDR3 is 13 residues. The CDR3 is CASRDPGGQPQHF. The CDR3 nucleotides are TGTGCCAGCAGGGACCCGGGAGGCCAGCCCCAGCATTTT.

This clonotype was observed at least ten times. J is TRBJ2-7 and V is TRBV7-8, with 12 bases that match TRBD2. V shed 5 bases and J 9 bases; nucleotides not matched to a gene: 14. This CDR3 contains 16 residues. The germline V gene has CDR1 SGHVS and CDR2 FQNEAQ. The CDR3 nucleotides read TGTGCCAGCAGCCACCTAACTAGCGGGAGGTCCAGCGGGCAGTACTTC. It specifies CASSHLTSGRSSGQYF.

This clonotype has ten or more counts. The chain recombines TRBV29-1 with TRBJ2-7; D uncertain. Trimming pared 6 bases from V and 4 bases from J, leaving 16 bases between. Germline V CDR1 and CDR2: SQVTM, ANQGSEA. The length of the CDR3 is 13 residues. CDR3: CSVRDARRYEQYF. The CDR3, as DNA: TGCAGCGTAAGAGACGCAAGGAGATACGAGCAGTACTTC.

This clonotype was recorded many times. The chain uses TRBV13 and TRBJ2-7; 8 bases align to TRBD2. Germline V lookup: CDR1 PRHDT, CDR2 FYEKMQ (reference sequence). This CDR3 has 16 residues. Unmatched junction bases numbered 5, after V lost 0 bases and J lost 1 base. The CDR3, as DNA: TGTGCCAGCAGCTTAGGGAAGGGACTAGGATCCTACGAGCAGTACTTC. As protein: CASSLGKGLGSYEQYF.

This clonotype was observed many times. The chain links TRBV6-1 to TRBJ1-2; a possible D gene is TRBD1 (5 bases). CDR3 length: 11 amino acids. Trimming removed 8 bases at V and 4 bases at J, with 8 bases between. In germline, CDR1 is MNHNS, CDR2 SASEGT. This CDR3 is CASARAYGYTF. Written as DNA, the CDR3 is TGTGCCAGCGCCAGGGCCTATGGCTACACCTTC.

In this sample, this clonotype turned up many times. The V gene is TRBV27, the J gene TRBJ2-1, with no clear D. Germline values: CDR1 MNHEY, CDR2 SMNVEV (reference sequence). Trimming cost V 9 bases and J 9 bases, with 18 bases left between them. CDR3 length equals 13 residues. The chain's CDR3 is CASRFRANGEQFF. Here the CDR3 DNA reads TGTGCCAGTCGATTTCGGGCGAATGGTGAGCAGTTCTTC.